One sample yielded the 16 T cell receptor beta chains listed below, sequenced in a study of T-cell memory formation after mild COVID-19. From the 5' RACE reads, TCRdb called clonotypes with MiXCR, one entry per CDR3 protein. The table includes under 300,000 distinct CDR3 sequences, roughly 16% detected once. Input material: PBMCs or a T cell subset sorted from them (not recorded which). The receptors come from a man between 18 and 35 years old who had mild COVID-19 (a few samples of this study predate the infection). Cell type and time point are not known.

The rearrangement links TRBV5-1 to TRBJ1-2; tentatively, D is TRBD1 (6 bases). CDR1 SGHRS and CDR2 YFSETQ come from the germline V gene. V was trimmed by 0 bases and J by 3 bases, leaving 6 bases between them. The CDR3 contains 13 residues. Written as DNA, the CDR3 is TGCGCCAGCAGCTTGGACAGGGACTATGGCTACACCTTC. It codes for CASSLDRDYGYTF.

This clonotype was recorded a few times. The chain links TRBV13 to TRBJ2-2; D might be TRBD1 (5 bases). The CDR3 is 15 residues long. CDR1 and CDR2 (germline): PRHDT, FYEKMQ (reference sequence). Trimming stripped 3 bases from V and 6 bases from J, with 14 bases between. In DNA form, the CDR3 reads TGTGCCAGCAGCTTCTGGGGCGCCGGTCCCGGGGAGCTGTTTTTT. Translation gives CASSFWGAGPGELFF.

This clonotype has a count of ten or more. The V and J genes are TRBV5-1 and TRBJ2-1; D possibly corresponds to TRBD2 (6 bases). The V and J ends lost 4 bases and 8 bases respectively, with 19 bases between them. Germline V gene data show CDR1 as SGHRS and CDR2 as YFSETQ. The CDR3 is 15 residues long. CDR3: CASSVTGLRSYEQFF. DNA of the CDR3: TGCGCCAGCAGCGTCACGGGACTCCGGAGCTATGAGCAGTTCTTC.

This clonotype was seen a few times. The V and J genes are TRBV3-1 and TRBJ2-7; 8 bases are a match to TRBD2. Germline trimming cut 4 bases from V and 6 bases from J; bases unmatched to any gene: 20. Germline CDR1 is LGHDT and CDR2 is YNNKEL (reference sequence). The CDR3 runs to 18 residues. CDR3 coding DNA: TGTGCCAGCAGCCGCTGCGTAGCGGGGAACAGAGCCCCGTCCGAGCAGTACGTC. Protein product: CASSRCVAGNRAPSEQYV.

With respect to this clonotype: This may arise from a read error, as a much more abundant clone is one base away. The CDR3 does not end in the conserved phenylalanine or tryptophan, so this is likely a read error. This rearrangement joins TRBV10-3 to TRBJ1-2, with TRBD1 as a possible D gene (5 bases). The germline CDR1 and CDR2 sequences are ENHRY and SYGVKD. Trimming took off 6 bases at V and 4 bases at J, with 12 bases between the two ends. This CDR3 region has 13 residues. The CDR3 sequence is CAISGDGFYGYTL. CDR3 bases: TGTGCCATCAGCGGGGACGGGTTCTATGGCTACACCCTC.

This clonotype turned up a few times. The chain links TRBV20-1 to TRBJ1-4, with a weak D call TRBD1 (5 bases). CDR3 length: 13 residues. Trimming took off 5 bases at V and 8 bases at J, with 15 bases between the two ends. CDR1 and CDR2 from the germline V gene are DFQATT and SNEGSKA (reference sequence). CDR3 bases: TGCAGTGCTGGGGCCGCAAGGAGGGAAAAACTGTTTTTT. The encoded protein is CSAGAARREKLFF.

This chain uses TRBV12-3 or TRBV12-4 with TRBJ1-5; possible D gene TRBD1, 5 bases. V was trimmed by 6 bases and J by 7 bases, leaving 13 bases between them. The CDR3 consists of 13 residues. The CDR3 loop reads CASSLGSGQPQHF. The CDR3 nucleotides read TGTGCCAGCAGCCTAGGTTCAGGGCAGCCCCAGCATTTT.

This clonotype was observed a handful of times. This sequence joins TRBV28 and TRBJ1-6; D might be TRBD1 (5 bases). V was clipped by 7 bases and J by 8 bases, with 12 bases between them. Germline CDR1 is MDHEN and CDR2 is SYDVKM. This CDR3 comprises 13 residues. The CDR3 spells CASNRIGDSPLHF. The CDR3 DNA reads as TGTGCCAGCAACAGGATCGGAGATTCACCCCTCCACTTT.

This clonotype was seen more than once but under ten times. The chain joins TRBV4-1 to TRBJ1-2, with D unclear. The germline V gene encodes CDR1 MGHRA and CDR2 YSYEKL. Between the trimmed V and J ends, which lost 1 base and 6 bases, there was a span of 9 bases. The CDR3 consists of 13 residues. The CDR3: CASSQVGSDGYTF. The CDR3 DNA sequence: TGCGCCAGCAGCCAAGTCGGGTCGGATGGCTACACCTTC.

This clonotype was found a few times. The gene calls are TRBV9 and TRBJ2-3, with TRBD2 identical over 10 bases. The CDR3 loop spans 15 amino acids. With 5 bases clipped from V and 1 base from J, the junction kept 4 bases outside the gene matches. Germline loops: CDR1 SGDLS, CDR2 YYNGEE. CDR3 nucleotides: TGTGCCAGCAGTACTAGCGGGGTGGGCACAGATACGCAGTATTTT. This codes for CASSTSGVGTDTQYF.

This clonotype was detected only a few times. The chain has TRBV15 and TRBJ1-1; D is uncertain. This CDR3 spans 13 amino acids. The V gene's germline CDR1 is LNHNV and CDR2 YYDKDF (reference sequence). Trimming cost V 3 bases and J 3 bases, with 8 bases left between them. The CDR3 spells CATSRQKYTEAFF. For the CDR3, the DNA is TGTGCCACCAGCAGGCAAAAGTACACTGAAGCTTTCTTT.

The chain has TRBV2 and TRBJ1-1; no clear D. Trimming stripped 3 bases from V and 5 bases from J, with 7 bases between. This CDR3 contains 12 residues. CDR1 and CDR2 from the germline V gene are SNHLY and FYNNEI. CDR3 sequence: CASSDSRTEAFF. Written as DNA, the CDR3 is TGTGCCAGCAGTGACTCCCGGACTGAAGCTTTCTTT.

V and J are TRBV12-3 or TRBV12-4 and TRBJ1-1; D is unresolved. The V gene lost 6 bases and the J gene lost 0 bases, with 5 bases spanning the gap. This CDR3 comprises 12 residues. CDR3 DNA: TGTGCCAGCAGCGTGGTGAACACTGAAGCTTTCTTT. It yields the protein CASSVVNTEAFF.

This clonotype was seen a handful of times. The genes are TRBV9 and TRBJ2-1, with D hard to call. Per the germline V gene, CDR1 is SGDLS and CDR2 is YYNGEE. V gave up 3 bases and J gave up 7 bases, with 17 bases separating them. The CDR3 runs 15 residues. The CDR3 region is CASSAPTISGNEQFF. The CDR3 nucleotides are TGTGCCAGCAGCGCCCCTACCATCTCCGGGAATGAGCAGTTCTTC. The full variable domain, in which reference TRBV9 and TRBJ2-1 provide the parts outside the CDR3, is DSGVTQTPKHLITATGQRVTLRCSPRSGDLSVYWYQQSLDQGLQFLIQYYNGEERAKGNILERFSAQQFPDLHSELNLSSLELGDSALYFCASSAPTISGNEQFFGPGTRLTVL.

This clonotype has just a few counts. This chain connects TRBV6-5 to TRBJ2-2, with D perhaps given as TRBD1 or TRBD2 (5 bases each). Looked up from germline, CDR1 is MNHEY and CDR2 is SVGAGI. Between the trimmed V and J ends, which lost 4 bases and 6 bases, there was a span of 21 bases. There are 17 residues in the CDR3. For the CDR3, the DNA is TGTGCCAGCAGTTTAGTGGCGGGTCAGGGAAAGGCCGGGGAGCTGTTTTTT. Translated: CASSLVAGQGKAGELFF.

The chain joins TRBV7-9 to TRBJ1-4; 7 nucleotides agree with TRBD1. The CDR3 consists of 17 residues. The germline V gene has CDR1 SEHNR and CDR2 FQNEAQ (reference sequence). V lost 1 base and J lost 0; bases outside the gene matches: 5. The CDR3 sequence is CASSLEGQLTTNEKLFF. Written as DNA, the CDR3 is TGTGCCAGCAGCTTAGAGGGACAGCTAACAACTAATGAAAAACTGTTTTTT. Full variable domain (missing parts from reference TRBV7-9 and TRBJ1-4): DTGVSQNPRHKITKRGQNVTFRCDPISEHNRLYWYRQTLGQGPEFLTYFQNEAQLEKSRLLSDRFSAERPKGSFSTLEIQRTEQGDSAMYLCASSLEGQLTTNEKLFFGSGTQLSVL.